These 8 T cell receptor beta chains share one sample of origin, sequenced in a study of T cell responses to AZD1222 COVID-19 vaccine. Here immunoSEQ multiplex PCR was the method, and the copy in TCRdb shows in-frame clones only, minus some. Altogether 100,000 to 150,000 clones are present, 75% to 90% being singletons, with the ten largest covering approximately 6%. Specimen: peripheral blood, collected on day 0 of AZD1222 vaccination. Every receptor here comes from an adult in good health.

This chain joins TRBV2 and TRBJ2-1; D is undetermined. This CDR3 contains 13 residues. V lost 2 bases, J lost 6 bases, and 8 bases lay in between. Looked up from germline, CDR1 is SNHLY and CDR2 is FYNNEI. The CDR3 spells CASSEFRLNEQFF. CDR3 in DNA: TGTGCCAGCAGTGAATTTAGGCTCAATGAGCAGTTCTTC.

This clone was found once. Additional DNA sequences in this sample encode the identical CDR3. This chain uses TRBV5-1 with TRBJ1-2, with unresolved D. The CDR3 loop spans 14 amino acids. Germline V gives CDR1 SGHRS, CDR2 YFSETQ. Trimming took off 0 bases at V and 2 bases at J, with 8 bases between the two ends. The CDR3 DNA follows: TGCGCCAGCAGCTTGGCCGGCGGAAACTATGGCTACACCTTC. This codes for CASSLAGGNYGYTF.

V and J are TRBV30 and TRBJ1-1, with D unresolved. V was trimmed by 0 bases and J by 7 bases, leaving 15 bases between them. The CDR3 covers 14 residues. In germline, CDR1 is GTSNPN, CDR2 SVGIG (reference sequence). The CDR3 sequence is CAWSVLVSLGEAFF. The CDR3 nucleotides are TGTGCCTGGAGTGTGTTAGTTTCGTTGGGTGAAGCTTTCTTT.

The CDR3 region is CASSKDRSYEQYF. The DNA of the CDR3 is TGTGCCAGTAGTAAGGACAGGTCCTACGAGCAGTACTTC. The V call is TRBV19, the J call TRBJ2-7, with 7 bases matching TRBD1. Germline-derived CDR1 and CDR2 are LNHDA and SQIVND (reference sequence). This CDR3 is 13 amino acids long. Unmatched junction bases numbered 1, after V lost 4 bases and J lost 1 base.

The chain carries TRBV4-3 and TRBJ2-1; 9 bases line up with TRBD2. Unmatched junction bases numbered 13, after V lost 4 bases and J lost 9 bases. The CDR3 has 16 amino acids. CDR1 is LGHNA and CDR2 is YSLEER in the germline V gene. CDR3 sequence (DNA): TGCGCCAGCAGCCCCGGGACTAGCTGGGGTCGGGGTGAGCAGTTCTTC. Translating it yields CASSPGTSWGRGEQFF.

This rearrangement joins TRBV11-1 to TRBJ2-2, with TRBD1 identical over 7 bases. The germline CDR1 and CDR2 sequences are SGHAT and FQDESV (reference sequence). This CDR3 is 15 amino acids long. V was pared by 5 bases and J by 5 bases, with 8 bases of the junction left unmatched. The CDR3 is CASSPNRGSTGELFF. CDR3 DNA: TGTGCCAGCAGCCCAAACAGGGGTAGTACCGGGGAGCTGTTTTTT.

Here the CDR3 DNA reads TGTGCCAGCAGCTTAGGGGGTGGGACAGGAAATCAGCCCCAGCATTTT. It codes for CASSLGGGTGNQPQHF. V usage is TRBV7-8 and J usage is TRBJ1-5, with TRBD1 matching over 8 bases. The CDR3 loop spans 16 amino acids. V was pared by 1 base and J by 4 bases, with 6 bases of the junction left unmatched. Germline CDR1 reads SGHVS; CDR2 reads FQNEAQ.

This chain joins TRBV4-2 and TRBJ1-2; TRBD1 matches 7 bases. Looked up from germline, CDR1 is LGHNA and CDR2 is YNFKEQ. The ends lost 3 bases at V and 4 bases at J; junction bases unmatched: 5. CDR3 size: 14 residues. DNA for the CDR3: TGTGCCAGCAGCCAGAGCCGGGACAGCTATGGCTACACCTTC. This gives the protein CASSQSRDSYGYTF.